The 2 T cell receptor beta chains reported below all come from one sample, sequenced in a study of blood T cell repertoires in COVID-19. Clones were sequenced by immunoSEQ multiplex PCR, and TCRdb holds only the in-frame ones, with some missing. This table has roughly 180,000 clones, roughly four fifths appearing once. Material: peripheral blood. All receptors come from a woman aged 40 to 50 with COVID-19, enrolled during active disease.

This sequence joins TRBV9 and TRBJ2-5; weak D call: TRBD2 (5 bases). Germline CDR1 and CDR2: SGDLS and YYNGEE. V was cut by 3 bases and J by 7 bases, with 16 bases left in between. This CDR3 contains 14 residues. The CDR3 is CASSASVGGGTQYF. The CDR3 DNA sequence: TGTGCCAGCAGCGCCTCGGTTGGAGGTGGGACCCAGTACTTC.

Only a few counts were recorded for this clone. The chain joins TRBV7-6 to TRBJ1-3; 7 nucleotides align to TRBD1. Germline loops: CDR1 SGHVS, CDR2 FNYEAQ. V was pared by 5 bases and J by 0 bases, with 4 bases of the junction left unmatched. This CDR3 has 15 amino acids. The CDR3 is CASSLRTGSGNTIYF. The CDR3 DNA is TGTGCCAGCAGCCTCAGGACAGGCTCTGGAAACACCATATATTTT.